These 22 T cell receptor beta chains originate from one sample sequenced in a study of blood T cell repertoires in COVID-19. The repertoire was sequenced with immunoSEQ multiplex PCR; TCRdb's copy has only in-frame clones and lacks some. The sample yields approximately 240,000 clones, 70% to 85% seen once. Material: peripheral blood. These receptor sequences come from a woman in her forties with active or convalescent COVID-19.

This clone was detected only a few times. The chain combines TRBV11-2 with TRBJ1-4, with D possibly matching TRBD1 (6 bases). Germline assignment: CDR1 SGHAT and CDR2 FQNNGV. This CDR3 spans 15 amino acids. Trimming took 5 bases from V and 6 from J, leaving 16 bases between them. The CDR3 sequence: CASSPWGGADEKLFF. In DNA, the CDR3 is TGTGCCAGCAGCCCCTGGGGGGGCGCGGATGAAAAACTGTTTTTT.

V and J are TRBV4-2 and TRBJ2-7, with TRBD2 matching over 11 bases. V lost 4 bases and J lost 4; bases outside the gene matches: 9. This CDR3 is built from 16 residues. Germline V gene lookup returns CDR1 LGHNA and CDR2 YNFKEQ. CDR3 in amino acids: CASSPKLAGESYEQYF. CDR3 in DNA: TGTGCCAGCAGCCCTAAACTAGCGGGGGAGTCGTACGAGCAGTACTTC.

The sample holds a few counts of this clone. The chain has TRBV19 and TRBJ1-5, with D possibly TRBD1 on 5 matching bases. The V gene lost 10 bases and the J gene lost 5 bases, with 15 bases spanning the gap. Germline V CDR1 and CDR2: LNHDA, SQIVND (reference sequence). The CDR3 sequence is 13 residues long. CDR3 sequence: CATLGDSYQPQHF. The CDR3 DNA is TGTGCCACCCTAGGGGATTCTTATCAGCCCCAGCATTTT.

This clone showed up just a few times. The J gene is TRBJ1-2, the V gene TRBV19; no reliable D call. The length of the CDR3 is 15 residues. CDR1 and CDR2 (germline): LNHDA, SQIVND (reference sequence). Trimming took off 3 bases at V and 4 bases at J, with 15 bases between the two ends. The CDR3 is CASSMRSLPFYGYTF. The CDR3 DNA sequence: TGTGCCAGTAGTATGCGAAGCCTCCCTTTCTATGGCTACACCTTC.

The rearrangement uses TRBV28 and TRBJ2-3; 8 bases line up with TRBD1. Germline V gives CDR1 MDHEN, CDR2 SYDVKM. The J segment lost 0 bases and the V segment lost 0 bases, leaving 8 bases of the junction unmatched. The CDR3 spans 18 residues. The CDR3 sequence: CASSLWSLTGASTDTQYF. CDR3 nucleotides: TGTGCCAGCAGTTTATGGTCCCTGACAGGGGCTAGCACAGATACGCAGTATTTT.

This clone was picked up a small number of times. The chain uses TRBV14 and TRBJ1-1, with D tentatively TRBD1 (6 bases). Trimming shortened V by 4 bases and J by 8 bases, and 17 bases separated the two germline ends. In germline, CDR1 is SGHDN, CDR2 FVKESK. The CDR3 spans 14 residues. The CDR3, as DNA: TGTGCCAGCAGCCCACGACAGGCTCCCGCCGAAGCTTTCTTT. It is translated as CASSPRQAPAEAFF.

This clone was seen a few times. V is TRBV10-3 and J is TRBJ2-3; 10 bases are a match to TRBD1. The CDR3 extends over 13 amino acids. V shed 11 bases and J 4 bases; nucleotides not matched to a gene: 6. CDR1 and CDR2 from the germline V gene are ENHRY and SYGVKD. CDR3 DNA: TGTGCCTATCGCGGGACAGGGGCAGATACGCAGTATTTT. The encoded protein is CAYRGTGADTQYF.

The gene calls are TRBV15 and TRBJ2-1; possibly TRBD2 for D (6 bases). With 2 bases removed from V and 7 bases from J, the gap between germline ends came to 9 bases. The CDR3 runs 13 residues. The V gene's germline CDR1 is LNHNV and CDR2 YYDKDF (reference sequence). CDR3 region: CATSRRLVNEQFF. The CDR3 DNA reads TGTGCCACCAGCAGACGACTAGTTAATGAGCAGTTCTTC.

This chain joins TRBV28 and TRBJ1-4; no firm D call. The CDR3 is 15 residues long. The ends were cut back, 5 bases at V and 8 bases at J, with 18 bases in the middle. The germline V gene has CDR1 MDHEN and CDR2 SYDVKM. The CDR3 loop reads CASSTPRVSAEKLFF. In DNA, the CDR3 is TGTGCCAGCAGTACCCCGCGGGTCTCGGCGGAAAAACTGTTTTTT.

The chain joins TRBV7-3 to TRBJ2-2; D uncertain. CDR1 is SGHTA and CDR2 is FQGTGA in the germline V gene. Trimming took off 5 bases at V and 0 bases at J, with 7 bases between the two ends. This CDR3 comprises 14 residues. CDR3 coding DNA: TGTGCCAGCAGCCCAACTGCGAACACCGGGGAGCTGTTTTTT. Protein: CASSPTANTGELFF.

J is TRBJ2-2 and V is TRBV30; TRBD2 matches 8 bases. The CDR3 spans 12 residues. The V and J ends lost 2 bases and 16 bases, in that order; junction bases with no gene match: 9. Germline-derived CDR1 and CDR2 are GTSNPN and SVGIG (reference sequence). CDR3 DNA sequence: TGTGCCTGGAGTCCTTCCGGGGGGGCGGCGTTTTTT. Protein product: CAWSPSGGAAFF.

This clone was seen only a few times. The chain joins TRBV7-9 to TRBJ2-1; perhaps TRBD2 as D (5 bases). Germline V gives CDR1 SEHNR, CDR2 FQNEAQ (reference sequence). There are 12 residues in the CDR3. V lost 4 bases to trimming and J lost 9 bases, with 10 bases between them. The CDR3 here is CASSSGLGEQFF. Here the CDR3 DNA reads TGTGCCAGCAGCTCGGGGTTGGGTGAGCAGTTCTTC.

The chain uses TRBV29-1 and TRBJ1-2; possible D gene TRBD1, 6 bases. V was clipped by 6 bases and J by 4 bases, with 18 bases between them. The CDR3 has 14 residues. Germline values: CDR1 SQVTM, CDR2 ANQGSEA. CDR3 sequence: CSVGATGKTYGYTF. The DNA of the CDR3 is TGCAGCGTGGGGGCTACAGGGAAAACCTATGGCTACACCTTC.

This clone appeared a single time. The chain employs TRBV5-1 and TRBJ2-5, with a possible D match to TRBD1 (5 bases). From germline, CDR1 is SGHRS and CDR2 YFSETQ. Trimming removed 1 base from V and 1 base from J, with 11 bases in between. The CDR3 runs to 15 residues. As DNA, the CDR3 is TGCGCCAGCAGCTTGTACCAGGGCGCCCAAGAGACCCAGTACTTC. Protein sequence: CASSLYQGAQETQYF.

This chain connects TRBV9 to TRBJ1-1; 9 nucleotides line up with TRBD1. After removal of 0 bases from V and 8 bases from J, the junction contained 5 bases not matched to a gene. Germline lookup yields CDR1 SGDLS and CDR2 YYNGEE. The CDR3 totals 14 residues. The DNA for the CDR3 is TGTGCCAGCAGCGTAGTGGGACAGGGAGGCGAAGCTTTCTTT. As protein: CASSVVGQGGEAFF.

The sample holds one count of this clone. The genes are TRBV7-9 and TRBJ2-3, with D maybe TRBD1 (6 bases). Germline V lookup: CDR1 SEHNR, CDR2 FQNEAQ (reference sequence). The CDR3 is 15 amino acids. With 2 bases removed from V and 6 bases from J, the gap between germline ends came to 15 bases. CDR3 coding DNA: TGTGCCAGCAGCTTAATGGCAGGGGCGGTTGATACGCAGTATTTT. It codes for CASSLMAGAVDTQYF. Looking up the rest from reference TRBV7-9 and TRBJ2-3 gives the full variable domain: DTGVSQNPRHKITKRGQNVTFRCDPISEHNRLYWYRQTLGQGPEFLTYFQNEAQLEKSRLLSDRFSAERPKGSFSTLEIQRTEQGDSAMYLCASSLMAGAVDTQYFGPGTRLTVL.

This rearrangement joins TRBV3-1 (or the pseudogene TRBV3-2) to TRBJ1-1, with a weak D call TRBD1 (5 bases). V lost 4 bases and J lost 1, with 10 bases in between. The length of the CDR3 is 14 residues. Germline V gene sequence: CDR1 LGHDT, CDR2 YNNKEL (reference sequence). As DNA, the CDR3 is TGTGCCAGCAGCCTGAACAGGCGGAACACTGAAGCTTTCTTT. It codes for CASSLNRRNTEAFF.

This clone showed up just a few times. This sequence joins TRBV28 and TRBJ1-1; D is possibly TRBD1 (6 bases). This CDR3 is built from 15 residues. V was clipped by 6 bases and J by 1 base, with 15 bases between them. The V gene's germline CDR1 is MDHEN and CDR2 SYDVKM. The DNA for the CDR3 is TGTGCCAGCAGCCGAGGGGACATTCCGAACACTGAAGCTTTCTTT. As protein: CASSRGDIPNTEAFF. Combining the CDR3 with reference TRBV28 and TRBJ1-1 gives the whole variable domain DVKVTQSSRYLVKRTGEKVFLECVQDMDHENMFWYRQDPGLGLRLIYFSYDVKMKEKGDIPEGYSVSREKKERFSLILESASTNQTSMYLCASSRGDIPNTEAFFGQGTRLTVV.

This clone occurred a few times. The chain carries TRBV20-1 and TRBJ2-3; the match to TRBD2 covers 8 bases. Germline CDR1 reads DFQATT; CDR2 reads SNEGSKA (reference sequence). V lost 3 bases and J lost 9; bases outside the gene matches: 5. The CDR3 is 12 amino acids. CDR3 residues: CSASKGLGTQYF. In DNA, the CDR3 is TGCAGTGCTAGTAAGGGACTAGGGACGCAGTATTTT.

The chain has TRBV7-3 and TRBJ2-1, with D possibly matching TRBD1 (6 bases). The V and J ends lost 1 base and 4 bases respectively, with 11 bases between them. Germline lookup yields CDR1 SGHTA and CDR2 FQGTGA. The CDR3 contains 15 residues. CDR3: CASSLRDTRYNEQFF. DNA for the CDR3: TGTGCCAGCAGCTTAAGGGACACCCGTTACAATGAGCAGTTCTTC.

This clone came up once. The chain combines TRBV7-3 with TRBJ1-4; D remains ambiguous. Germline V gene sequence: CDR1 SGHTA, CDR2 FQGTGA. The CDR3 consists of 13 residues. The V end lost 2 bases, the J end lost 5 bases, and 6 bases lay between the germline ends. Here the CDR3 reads CASSLSPNEKLFF. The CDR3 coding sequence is TGTGCCAGCAGCTTATCCCCGAATGAAAAACTGTTTTTT. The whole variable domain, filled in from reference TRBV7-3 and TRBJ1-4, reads GAGVSQTPSNKVTEKGKYVELRCDPISGHTALYWYRQSLGQGPEFLIYFQGTGAADDSGLPNDRFFAVRPEGSVSTLKIQRTERGDSAVYLCASSLSPNEKLFFGSGTQLSVL.

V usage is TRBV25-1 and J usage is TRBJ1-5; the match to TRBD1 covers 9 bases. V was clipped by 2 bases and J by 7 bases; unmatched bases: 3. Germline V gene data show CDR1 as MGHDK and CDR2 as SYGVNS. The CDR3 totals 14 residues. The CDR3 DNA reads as TGTGCCAGCAGTGAAGGGACAGGGAGACAGCCCCAGCATTTT. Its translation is CASSEGTGRQPQHF.